The T cell receptor (beta chain) under discussion was sequenced for a study of cytomegalovirus exposure and HLA in healthy donors. Broader study findings: No immune exposure information besides CMV serostatus was available. Because they were indistinguishable, some V segments, including TRBV6-2 and TRBV6-3, were excluded. Most observed TCR sequences were rare, whereas some public TCRs were detected in many donors.

PCR involved 60 Vbeta and 13 Jbeta primers. Only in-frame clones appear in the TCRdb table, and some are missing; sequencing was by immunoSEQ multiplex PCR. The sample has 300,000 or so clones, 84% seen once. V dropped 0 bases and J dropped 0 bases, with 22 bases sitting between them. Germline loops: CDR1 MGHRA, CDR2 YSYEKL. This CDR3 spans 20 amino acids. Details on this clone: The target antigen is unknown.

The clonotype was recovered from a woman in her 40s in good health and CMV-seropositive. The sample was PBMCs. The chain combines TRBV4-1 with TRBJ2-3, with D possibly TRBD2 on 6 matching bases. The CDR3 sequence is CASSQESRGALEPSTDTQYF. CDR3 sequence (DNA): TGCGCCAGCAGCCAAGAGTCGCGGGGAGCCCTAGAACCTAGCACAGATACGCAGTATTTT.